This TCR beta chain was captured in a study of technical replicates of blood from a handful of donors. This clone has just one count. Some clones are missing from TCRdb's copy, which holds only in-frame ones; the method was immunoSEQ multiplex PCR. Found here are about 84,000 clones, roughly 93% of them singletons; the top ten hold roughly 0.25%. CDR1 SQVTM and CDR2 ANQGSEA come from the germline V gene. The CDR3 spans 12 residues. V was clipped by 6 bases and J by 4 bases, with 12 bases between them. The clonotype was recovered from a human donor in good health. The chain couples TRBV29-1 to TRBJ1-1, with TRBD1 as a possible D gene (6 bases). What was sequenced was T cells isolated from PBMCs. The CDR3, as DNA: TGCAGCGTCCCTACAGGGCGCACTGAAGCTTTCTTT. It codes for CSVPTGRTEAFF.